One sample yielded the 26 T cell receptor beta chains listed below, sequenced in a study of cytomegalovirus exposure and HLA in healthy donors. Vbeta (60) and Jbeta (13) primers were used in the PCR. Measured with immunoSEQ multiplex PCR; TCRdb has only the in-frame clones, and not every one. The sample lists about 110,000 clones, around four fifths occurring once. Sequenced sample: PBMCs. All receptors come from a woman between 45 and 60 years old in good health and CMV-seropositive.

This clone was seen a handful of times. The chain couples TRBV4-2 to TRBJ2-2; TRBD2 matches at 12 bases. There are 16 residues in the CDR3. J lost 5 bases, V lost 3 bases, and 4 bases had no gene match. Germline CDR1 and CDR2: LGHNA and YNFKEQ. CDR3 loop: CASSHPSGGETGELFF. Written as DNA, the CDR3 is TGTGCCAGCAGCCACCCTAGCGGGGGGGAGACCGGGGAGCTGTTTTTT.

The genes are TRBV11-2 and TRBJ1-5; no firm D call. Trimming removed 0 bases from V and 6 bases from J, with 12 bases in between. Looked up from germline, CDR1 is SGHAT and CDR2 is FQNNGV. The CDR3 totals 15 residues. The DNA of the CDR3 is TGTGCCAGCAGCTTAGATGGACGGGCGGGTCAGCCCCAGCATTTT. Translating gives CASSLDGRAGQPQHF.

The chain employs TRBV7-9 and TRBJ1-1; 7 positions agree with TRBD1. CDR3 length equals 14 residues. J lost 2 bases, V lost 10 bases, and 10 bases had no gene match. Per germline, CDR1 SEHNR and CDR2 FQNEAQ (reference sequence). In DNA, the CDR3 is TGTGCCACCGAGGGGGCGCAGGTAAACACTGAAGCTTTCTTT. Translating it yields CATEGAQVNTEAFF.

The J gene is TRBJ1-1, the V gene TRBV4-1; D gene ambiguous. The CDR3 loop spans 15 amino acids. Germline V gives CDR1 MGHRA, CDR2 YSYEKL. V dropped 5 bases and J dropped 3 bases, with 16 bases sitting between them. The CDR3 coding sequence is TGCGCCAGCAGCGACCAAGGGTTGGGAGACACTGAAGCTTTCTTT. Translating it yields CASSDQGLGDTEAFF.

The CDR3 loop reads CASSYPTGSPDDTQYF. The CDR3 DNA reads as TGTGCCAGCAGTTACCCTACAGGGTCCCCAGACGATACGCAGTATTTT. The V and J genes are TRBV27 and TRBJ2-3, with a tentative D call TRBD1 (6 bases). Germline CDR1 MNHEY, CDR2 SMNVEV (reference sequence). Trimming left V 4 bases short and J 6 bases short, with 20 bases between. This CDR3 is built from 16 residues.

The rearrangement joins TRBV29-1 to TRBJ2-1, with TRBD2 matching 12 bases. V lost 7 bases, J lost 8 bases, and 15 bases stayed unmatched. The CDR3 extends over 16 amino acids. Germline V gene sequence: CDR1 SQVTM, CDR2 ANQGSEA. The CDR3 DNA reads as TGCAGCGCCGGTTGGGAACTAGCGGGGGGCTGGGATGAGCAGTTCTTC. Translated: CSAGWELAGGWDEQFF.

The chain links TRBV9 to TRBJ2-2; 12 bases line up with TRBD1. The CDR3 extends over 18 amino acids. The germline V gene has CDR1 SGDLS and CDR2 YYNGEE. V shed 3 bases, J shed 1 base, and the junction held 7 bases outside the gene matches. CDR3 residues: CASSEARDRGQNTGELFF. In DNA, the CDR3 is TGTGCCAGCAGCGAGGCCCGGGACAGGGGGCAGAACACCGGGGAGCTGTTTTTT.

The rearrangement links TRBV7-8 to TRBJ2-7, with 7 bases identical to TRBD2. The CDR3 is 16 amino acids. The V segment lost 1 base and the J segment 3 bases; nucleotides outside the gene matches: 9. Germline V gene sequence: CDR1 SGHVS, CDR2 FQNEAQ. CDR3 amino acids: CASSLDRASGYYEQYF. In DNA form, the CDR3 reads TGTGCCAGCAGCTTAGATAGGGCTAGCGGTTACTACGAGCAGTACTTC.

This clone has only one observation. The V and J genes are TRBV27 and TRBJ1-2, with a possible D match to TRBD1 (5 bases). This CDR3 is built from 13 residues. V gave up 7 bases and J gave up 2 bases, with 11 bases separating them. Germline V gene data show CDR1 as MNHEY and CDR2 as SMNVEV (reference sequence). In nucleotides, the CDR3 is TGTGCCAGCAAGAGGAGGGGCAACTATGGCTACACCTTC. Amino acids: CASKRRGNYGYTF.

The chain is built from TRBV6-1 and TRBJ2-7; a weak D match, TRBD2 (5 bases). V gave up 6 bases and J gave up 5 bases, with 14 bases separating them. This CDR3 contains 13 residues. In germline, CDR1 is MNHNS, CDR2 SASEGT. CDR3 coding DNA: TGTGCCAGCAGCGAGGCACCGGAGGACGAGCAGTACTTC. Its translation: CASSEAPEDEQYF.

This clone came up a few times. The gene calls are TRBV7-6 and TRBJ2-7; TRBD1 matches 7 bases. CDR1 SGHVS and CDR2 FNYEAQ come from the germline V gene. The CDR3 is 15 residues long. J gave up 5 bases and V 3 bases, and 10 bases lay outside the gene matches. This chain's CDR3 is CASSFSTGMDDEQYF. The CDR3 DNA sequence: TGTGCCAGCAGCTTCTCGACAGGGATGGACGACGAGCAGTACTTC.

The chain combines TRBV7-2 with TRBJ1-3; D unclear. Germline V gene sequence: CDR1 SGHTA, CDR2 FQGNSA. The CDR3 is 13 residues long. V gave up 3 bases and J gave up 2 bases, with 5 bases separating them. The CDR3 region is CASSFYAGNTIYF. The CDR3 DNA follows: TGTGCCAGCAGCTTCTACGCTGGAAACACCATATATTTT. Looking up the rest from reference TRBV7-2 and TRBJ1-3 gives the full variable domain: GAGVSQSPSNKVTEKGKDVELRCDPISGHTALYWYRQSLGQGLEFLIYFQGNSAPDKSGLPSDRFSAERTGGSVSTLTIQRTQQEDSAVYLCASSFYAGNTIYFGEGSWLTVV.

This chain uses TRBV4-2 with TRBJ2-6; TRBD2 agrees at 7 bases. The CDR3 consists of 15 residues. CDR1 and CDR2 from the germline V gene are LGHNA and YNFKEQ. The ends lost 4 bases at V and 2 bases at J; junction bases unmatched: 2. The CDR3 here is CASSPGTTGANVLTF. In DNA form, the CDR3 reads TGTGCCAGCAGCCCCGGGACTACTGGGGCCAACGTCCTGACTTTC.

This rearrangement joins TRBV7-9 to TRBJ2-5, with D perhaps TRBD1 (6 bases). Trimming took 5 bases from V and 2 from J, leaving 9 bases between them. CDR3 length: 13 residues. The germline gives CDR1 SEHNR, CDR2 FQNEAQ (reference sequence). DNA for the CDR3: TGTGCCAGCAGCCGCGGACAGCAAGAGACCCAGTACTTC. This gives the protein CASSRGQQETQYF.

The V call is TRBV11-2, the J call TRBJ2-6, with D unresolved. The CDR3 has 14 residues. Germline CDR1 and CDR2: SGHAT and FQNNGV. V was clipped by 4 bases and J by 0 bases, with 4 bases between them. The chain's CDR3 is CASSSYSGANVLTF. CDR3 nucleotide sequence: TGTGCCAGCAGCTCGTACTCTGGGGCCAACGTCCTGACTTTC.

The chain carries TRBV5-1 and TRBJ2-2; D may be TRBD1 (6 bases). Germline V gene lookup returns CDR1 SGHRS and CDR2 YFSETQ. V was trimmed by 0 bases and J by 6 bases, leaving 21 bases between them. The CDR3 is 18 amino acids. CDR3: CASSLEWGLAGEPGELFF. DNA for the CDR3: TGCGCCAGCAGCTTGGAGTGGGGGCTGGCAGGAGAACCCGGGGAGCTGTTTTTT.

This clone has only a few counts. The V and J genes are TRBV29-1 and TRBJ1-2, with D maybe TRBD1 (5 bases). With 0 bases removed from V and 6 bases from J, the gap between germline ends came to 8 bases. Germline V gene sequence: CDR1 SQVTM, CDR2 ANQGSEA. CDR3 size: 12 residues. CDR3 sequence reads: CSVEEGVNGYTF. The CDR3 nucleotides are TGCAGCGTTGAAGAAGGGGTAAATGGCTACACCTTC.

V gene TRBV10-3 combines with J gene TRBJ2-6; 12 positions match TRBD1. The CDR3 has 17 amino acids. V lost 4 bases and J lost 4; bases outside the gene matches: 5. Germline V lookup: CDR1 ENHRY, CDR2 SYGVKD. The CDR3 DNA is TGTGCCATCAGTGGGGGACAGGGGGCGCTCGGGGCCAACGTCCTGACTTTC. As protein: CAISGGQGALGANVLTF.

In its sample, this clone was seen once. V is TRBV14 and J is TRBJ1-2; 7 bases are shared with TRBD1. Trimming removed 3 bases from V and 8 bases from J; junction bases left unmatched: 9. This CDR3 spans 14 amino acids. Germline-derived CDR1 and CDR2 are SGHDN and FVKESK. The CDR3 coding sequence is TGTGCCAGCAGCCATAAGGGGGCCCGCTGGGGCTACACCTTC. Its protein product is CASSHKGARWGYTF.

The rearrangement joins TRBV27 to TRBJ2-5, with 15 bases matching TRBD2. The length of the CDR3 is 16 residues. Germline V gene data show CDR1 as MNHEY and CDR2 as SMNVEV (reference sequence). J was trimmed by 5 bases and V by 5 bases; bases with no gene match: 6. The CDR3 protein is CASSARTSGRVETQYF. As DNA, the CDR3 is TGTGCCAGCAGTGCCCGGACTAGCGGGAGGGTGGAGACCCAGTACTTC.

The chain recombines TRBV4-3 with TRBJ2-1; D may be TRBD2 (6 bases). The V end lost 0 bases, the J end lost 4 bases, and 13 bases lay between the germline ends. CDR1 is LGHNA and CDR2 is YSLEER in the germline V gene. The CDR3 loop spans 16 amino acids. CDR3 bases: TGCGCCAGCAGCCAAGATCTCCAGACTAGTTACAATGAGCAGTTCTTC. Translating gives CASSQDLQTSYNEQFF.

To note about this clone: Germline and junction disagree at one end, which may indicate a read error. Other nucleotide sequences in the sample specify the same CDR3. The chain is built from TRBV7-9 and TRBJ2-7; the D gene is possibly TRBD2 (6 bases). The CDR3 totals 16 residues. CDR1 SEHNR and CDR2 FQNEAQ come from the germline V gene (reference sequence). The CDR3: CASSLWRKEGFYEQYF. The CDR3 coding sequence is TGCGCCAGCAGCCTCTGGCGTAAGGAGGGATTCTACGAGCAGTACTTC.

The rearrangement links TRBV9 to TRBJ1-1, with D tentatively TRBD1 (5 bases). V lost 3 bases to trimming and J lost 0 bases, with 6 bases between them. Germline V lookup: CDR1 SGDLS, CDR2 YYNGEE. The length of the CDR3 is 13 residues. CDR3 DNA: TGTGCCAGCAGCGAGACAGTGAACACTGAAGCTTTCTTT. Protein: CASSETVNTEAFF.

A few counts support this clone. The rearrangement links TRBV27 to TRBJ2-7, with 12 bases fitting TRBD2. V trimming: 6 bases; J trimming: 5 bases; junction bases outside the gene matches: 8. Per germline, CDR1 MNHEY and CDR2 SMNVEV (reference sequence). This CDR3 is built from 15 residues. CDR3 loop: CASSSPSSGRDEQYF. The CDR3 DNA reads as TGTGCCAGCAGCTCGCCTTCTAGCGGGAGGGACGAGCAGTACTTC.

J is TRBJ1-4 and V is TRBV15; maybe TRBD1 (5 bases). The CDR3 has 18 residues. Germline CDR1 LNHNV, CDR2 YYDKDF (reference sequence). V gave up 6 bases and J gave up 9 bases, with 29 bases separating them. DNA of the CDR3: TGTGCCACCAGTCGGGACGGCTGGGGGGAAGGGGAGTCGAAAAAACTGTTTTTT. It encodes CATSRDGWGEGESKKLFF.

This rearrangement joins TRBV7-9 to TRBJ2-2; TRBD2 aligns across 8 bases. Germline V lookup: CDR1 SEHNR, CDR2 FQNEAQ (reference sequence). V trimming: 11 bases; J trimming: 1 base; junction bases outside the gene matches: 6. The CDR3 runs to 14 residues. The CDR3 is CAGASGQNTGELFF. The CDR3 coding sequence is TGTGCCGGGGCTAGCGGGCAGAACACCGGGGAGCTGTTTTTT.